The 10 T cell receptor beta chains below come from one sample, sequenced in a study of OX40 agonist ivuxolimab in advanced cancers. Sequencing was performed with immunoSEQ multiplex PCR; in TCRdb, only in-frame clones are kept and a portion is missing. There are over 55,000 clones in the sample; around 89% occur only once, and 10% to 14% lies in the top ten. The sample in question was CD4+ or CD8+ T cells sorted from blood, obtained in a trial of the OX40 agonist ivuxolimab. The receptors originated from an adult with an advanced solid tumor such as melanoma, head and neck, liver or kidney cancer.

The CDR3 DNA is TGTGCCAGCAGCAGCGGATGGAGAGGCACAGATACGCAGTATTTT. Protein product: CASSSGWRGTDTQYF. This chain uses TRBV5-4 with TRBJ2-3; TRBD2 is a possible D gene (5 bases). Germline values: CDR1 SGHNT, CDR2 YYREEE (reference sequence). The CDR3 is 15 amino acids. V dropped 4 bases and J dropped 1 base, with 13 bases sitting between them.

The V gene is TRBV19, the J gene TRBJ1-2, with TRBD1 matching 12 bases. This CDR3 has 18 residues. The junction had 13 bases not matched to a gene; V was cut back by 4 bases and J by 4 bases. Germline V gene sequence: CDR1 LNHDA, CDR2 SQIVND (reference sequence). The DNA for the CDR3 is TGTGCCAGTAGTAAGGGGACAGGGGGCGCCCCCTCTCTCTATGGCTACACCTTC. Protein: CASSKGTGGAPSLYGYTF.

This chain joins TRBV2 and TRBJ2-3; TRBD2 agrees at 8 bases. The CDR3 spans 15 residues. CDR1 and CDR2 (germline): SNHLY, FYNNEI. The ends lost 10 bases at V and 3 bases at J; junction bases unmatched: 12. DNA of the CDR3: TGTGCCACTAGACTACGGGAGGGCCTAACAGATACGCAGTATTTT. Encoded protein: CATRLREGLTDTQYF. Complete variable domain (other parts from reference TRBV2 and TRBJ2-3): EPEVTQTPSHQVTQMGQEVILRCVPISNHLYFYWYRQILGQKVEFLVSFYNNEISEKSEIFDDQFSVERPDGSNFTLKIRSTKLEDSAMYFCATRLREGLTDTQYFGPGTRLTVL.

This rearrangement joins TRBV5-4 to TRBJ1-4, with a weak D call TRBD1 (6 bases). The CDR3 covers 15 residues. Trimming pared 3 bases from V and 4 bases from J, leaving 13 bases between. Germline V gene sequence: CDR1 SGHNT, CDR2 YYREEE (reference sequence). CDR3 coding DNA: TGTGCCAGCAGCTGGGGGGCAGGAGTTAATGAAAAACTGTTTTTT. Amino acids: CASSWGAGVNEKLFF.

This rearrangement joins TRBV9 to TRBJ2-3; 11 bases align to TRBD1. V lost 2 bases, J lost 3 bases, and 5 bases stayed unmatched. This CDR3 spans 16 amino acids. Germline V gene sequence: CDR1 SGDLS, CDR2 YYNGEE. The CDR3 protein is CASSVGGTGGTDTQYF. The CDR3 region has the DNA TGTGCCAGCAGCGTTGGCGGGACAGGGGGAACAGATACGCAGTATTTT.

The chain recombines TRBV15 with TRBJ2-1; tentatively, D is TRBD1 or TRBD2 (5 bases each). V was clipped by 3 bases and J by 10 bases, with 16 bases between them. Per germline, CDR1 LNHNV and CDR2 YYDKDF (reference sequence). The CDR3 has 14 amino acids. CDR3 DNA sequence: TGTGCCACCAGCAGGGGGGTCGACCGTCCAGAGCAGTTCTTC. Amino acid sequence: CATSRGVDRPEQFF. The full variable domain, rest sourced from reference TRBV15 and TRBJ2-1, is DAMVIQNPRYQVTQFGKPVTLSCSQTLNHNVMYWYQQKSSQAPKLLFHYYDKDFNNEADTPDNFQSRRPNTSFCFLDIRSPGLGDTAMYLCATSRGVDRPEQFFGPGTRLTVL.

DNA for the CDR3: TGCGCCAGCAGTCAATCATCCAGGGGGACCTACGAGCAGTACTTC. Residues: CASSQSSRGTYEQYF. The V and J genes are TRBV23-1 and TRBJ2-7; 7 bases line up with TRBD1. TRBV23-1 is treated as an ORF (open reading frame) with a function not yet certain. The CDR3 consists of 15 residues. Trimming took 0 bases from V and 2 from J; bases not matched to a gene: 4.

The genes are TRBV11-2 and TRBJ2-7; D remains unclear. CDR3 length equals 16 residues. V was pared by 4 bases and J by 3 bases, with 19 bases between. Germline-derived CDR1 and CDR2 are SGHAT and FQNNGV. CDR3 nucleotide sequence: TGTGCCAGCAGCTCCCTCCCTTTGACACGGATCTACGAGCAGTACTTC. Amino acids: CASSSLPLTRIYEQYF.

This clone was observed a single time. The rearrangement links TRBV6-6 to TRBJ1-5; the D gene is possibly TRBD1 (5 bases). The V gene's germline CDR1 is MNHNY and CDR2 SVGAGI (reference sequence). V dropped 6 bases and J dropped 4 bases, with 10 bases sitting between them. CDR3 size: 13 residues. CDR3 DNA: TGTGCCAGCAGGGGGACCCTGAATCAGCCCCAGCATTTT. It translates to CASRGTLNQPQHF.

This chain links TRBV18 with TRBJ2-7, with 8 bases identical to TRBD2. Germline CDR1 reads KGHSH; CDR2 reads LQKENI. The V segment lost 4 bases and the J segment 3 bases; nucleotides outside the gene matches: 8. The CDR3 sequence is 15 residues long. CDR3 DNA sequence: TGTGCCAGCTCACTATTCCGGGGGGGACTCTACGAGCAGTACTTC. Translated: CASSLFRGGLYEQYF.